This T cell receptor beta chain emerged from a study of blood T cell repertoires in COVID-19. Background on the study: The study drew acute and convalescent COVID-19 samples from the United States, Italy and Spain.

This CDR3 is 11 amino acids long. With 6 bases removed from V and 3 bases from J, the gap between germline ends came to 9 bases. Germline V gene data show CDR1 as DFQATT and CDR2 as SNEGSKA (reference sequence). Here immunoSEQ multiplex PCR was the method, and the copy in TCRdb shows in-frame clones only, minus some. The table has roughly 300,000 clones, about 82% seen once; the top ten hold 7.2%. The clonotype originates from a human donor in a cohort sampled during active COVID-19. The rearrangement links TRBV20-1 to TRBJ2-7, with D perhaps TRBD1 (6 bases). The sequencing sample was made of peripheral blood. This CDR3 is CSAMDSYEQYF. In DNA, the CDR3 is TGCAGTGCGATGGACAGCTACGAGCAGTACTTC.